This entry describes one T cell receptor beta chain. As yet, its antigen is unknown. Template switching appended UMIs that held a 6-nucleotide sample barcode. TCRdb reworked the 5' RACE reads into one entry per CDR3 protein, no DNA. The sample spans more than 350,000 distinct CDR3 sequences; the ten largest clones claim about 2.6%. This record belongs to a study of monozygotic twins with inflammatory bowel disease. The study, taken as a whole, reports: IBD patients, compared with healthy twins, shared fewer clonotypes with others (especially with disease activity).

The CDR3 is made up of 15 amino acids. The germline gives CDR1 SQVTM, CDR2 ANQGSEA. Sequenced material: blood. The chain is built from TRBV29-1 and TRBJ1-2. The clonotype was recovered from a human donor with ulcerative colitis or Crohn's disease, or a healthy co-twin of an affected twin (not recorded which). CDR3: CSVEGVRTFSDGYTF. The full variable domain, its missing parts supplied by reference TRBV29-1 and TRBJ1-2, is SAVISQKPSRDICQRGTSLTIQCQVDSQVTMMFWYRQQPGQSLTLIATANQGSEATYESGFVIDKFPISRPNLTFSTLTVSNMSPEDSSIYLCSVEGVRTFSDGYTFGSGTRLTVV.